This TCR beta chain was recorded in a study of cytomegalovirus exposure and HLA in healthy donors. The PCR contained 60 Vbeta and 13 Jbeta primers. TCRdb's copy holds only in-frame clones and misses some; the assay was immunoSEQ multiplex PCR. Recorded here are roughly 55,000 clones; the top ten clones represent roughly 11%. The sample comprised PBMCs. The TCR originated in a woman in her forties or fifties in good health and CMV-seropositive.

The CDR3 sequence is CASSLGRGEAFF. The DNA of the CDR3 is TGTGCCAGCAGCTTAGGGCGGGGAGAAGCTTTCTTT. The rearrangement joins TRBV9 to TRBJ1-1; unclear D gene. This CDR3 region has 12 residues. Germline V gene sequence: CDR1 SGDLS, CDR2 YYNGEE. V was clipped by 4 bases and J by 8 bases, with 12 bases between them.